This T cell receptor (beta chain) emerged from a study of T cell repertoires in cytomegalovirus infection (dated by TCRdb to about 2019). In terms of the full investigation: Peptide stimulations targeted recently identified HLA-C-restricted CMV epitopes, whose presentation resists viral immunomodulation, together with well-studied HLA-B-restricted epitopes. Donor HLA type was relevant to the analysis, because carriage of CMV infection together with the matching HLA type was indicated by public TCR beta signatures.

CDR1 and CDR2, per the germline V gene, are MNHEY and SVGEGT. Trimming takes 3 bases from V and 0 bases from J, and the germline ends sit 12 bases apart. Measured from the cysteine to the phenylalanine, the CDR3 is 15 residues long. Only CDR3 DNA is held: 45 bases, read in frame from base 1. A remark on this clonotype: Its antigen is not yet known. The input lacks base qualities; no much larger clone sits a single base away.

This specimen's treatment or condition label, interpreted: in vitro stimulation with specific CMV peptide epitopes to enrich CMV-specific T cells. What the work shows at the level of the full study, not this receptor alone: In both this cohort and an independent approximately 400-donor cohort, the cumulative frequency of public TCR beta family members distinguished carriers of CMV infection plus the relevant HLA type. The ex vivo response was dominated by HLA-C-restricted CMV-specific TCR beta clonotypes, and the single most frequent clonotype in two of eight donors was supplied by these HLA-C-restricted clonotypes.

Sequencing instrument: Illumina HiSeq 1500. TCRdb took the public reads, trimmed them with fastp at Q25, ran MiXCR for clone calling and kept in-frame beta chains. Rows are combined by CDR3 protein, so each entry shows the most common genes and DNA. The sample table lists approximately 89,000 distinct CDR3 sequences, around 25% of them with a count of one. About half of the sample is held by the ten biggest clonotypes. Sequenced material: CD8+ T cells from cultured PBMCs, taken from culture after CMV antigen stimulation. The sequence links TRBV6-2 or TRBV6-3 to TRBJ2-7; TRBD2 could be the D gene, as 6 bases match. This TCR was recovered from a human donor in good health (CMV status not recorded). Some clones in this sample may be carry-over from other donors' samples. The encoded CDR3 is CASSYGTPISYEQYF. The sequenced DNA is TGTGCCAGCAGTTATGGGACTCCGATCTCCTACGAGCAGTACTTC.